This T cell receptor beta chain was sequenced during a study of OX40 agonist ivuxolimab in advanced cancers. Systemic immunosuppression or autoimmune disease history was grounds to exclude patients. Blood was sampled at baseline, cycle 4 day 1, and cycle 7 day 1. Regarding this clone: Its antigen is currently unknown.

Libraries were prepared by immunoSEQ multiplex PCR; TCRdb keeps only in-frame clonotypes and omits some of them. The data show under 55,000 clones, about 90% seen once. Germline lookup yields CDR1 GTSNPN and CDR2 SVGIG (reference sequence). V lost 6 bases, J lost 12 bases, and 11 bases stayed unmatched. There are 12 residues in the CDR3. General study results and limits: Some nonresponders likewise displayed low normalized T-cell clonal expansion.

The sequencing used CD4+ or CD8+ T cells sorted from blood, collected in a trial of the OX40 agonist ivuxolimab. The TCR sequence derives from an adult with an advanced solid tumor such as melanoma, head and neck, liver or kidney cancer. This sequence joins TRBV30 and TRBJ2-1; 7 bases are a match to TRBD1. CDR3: CACDRENGVQFF. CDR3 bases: TGTGCCTGTGACAGGGAGAATGGCGTGCAGTTCTTC.